The table lists the clone carrying this TCR beta chain with a count of one. This sample stems from a study of tumor-infiltrating lymphocytes in glioblastoma multiforme. Three nested ARM-PCR rounds with V-beta and C-beta primers built TCRB libraries. TCRdb re-called the multiplex PCR reads with MiXCR, one entry per CDR3 protein. The sample records around 8,600 distinct CDR3 sequences, about 70% being singletons. Germline V lookup: CDR1 SNHLY, CDR2 FYNNEI. V was clipped by 4 bases and J by 4 bases; unmatched bases: 3. The CDR3 is made up of 15 amino acids. V gene TRBV2 combines with J gene TRBJ2-2, with 10 bases fitting TRBD1. Sequenced input: brain tumor tissue. The clonotype originates from a male donor with glioblastoma. The CDR3 bases are TGTGCCAGCAGTGGACAGGGGGCCACCACCGGGGAGCTGTTTTTT. It yields the protein CASSGQGATTGELFF.